The 10 T cell receptor beta chains presented below share a single source sample, sequenced in a study of blood T cell repertoires in COVID-19. The assay was immunoSEQ multiplex PCR, and TCRdb's table has in-frame clones only and misses some. Of roughly 220,000 clones detected, 85% appear once; the ten largest clones hold 2.9%. The sequencing sample was made of peripheral blood. The receptors originated from a man in his fifties who had recovered from COVID-19.

The V and J genes are TRBV5-8 and TRBJ1-2, with D maybe TRBD1 (5 bases). CDR1 and CDR2 from the germline V gene are SGHTS and YDEGEE. Trimming pared 2 bases from V and 4 bases from J, leaving 12 bases between. The CDR3 is 14 amino acids. This chain's CDR3 is CASSFPGLIYGYTF. The CDR3 DNA follows: TGTGCCAGCAGCTTTCCGGGACTGATCTATGGCTACACCTTC.

This chain links TRBV4-1 with TRBJ2-4, with 8 bases matching TRBD1. Germline-derived CDR1 and CDR2 are MGHRA and YSYEKL. J lost 5 bases, V lost 4 bases, and 4 bases had no gene match. This CDR3 is 14 amino acids long. CDR3 nucleotide sequence: TGCGCCAGCAGCCGCGGACAGGGAGAAAACATTCAGTACTTC. It yields the protein CASSRGQGENIQYF.

The rearrangement uses TRBV7-2 and TRBJ2-5, with 8 bases identical to TRBD1. There are 16 residues in the CDR3. Germline CDR1 SGHTA, CDR2 FQGNSA. After removal of 0 bases from V and 5 bases from J, the junction contained 8 bases not matched to a gene. This CDR3 is CASSLALLRDRETQYF. Here the CDR3 DNA reads TGTGCCAGCAGCTTAGCCCTTTTGCGGGACAGGGAGACCCAGTACTTC.

This sequence joins TRBV19 and TRBJ2-5; TRBD1 might be the D (6 bases). With 0 bases removed from V and 1 base from J, the gap between germline ends came to 12 bases. CDR1 LNHDA and CDR2 SQIVND come from the germline V gene (reference sequence). The CDR3 spans 16 residues. The CDR3 DNA sequence: TGTGCCAGTAGTATAGAGGGTGGGACAACCCAAGAGACCCAGTACTTC. Amino acid sequence: CASSIEGGTTQETQYF.

The chain recombines TRBV6-5 with TRBJ1-5; 7 bases line up with TRBD1. J lost 1 base, V lost 7 bases, and 7 bases had no gene match. From germline, CDR1 is MNHEY and CDR2 SVGAGI. CDR3 length: 15 amino acids. The CDR3 DNA reads as TGTGCCAGCATTCTTACAGGGGTAAGCAATCAGCCCCAGCATTTT. This codes for CASILTGVSNQPQHF.

The chain employs TRBV19 and TRBJ1-1; 7 bases are shared with TRBD1. The CDR3 is 13 amino acids. V lost 8 bases to trimming and J lost 1 base; unmatched junction nucleotides: 4. Germline assignment: CDR1 LNHDA and CDR2 SQIVND (reference sequence). Here the CDR3 DNA reads TGTGCCAGTTCGGACAGGAGGAACACTGAAGCTTTCTTT. Translating it yields CASSDRRNTEAFF.

This clone was counted between two and nine times. The chain uses TRBV28 and TRBJ2-7, with 11 bases aligning to TRBD1. In germline, CDR1 is MDHEN, CDR2 SYDVKM. CDR3 size: 14 residues. Trimming cost V 7 bases and J 7 bases; bases outside gene matches: 9. As DNA, the CDR3 is TGTGCCAGCAAGCTATGGGACAGGGGGTCAGAGCAGTACTTC. It is translated as CASKLWDRGSEQYF.

This clone was seen more than once but under ten times. The J gene is TRBJ2-3, the V gene TRBV7-2; D uncertain. Germline CDR1 reads SGHTA; CDR2 reads FQGNSA. The CDR3 extends over 13 amino acids. Trimming took off 5 bases at V and 4 bases at J, with 10 bases between the two ends. For the CDR3, the DNA is TGTGCCAGCAGCCCGAGAGGCGCAGATACGCAGTATTTT. It encodes CASSPRGADTQYF.

V and J are TRBV2 and TRBJ2-1; perhaps TRBD2 as D (6 bases). The germline V gene encodes CDR1 SNHLY and CDR2 FYNNEI. The CDR3 length is 13 residues. V was shortened by 5 bases and J by 8 bases, with 13 bases between the two germline ends. The CDR3 here is CASSLSGRDEQFF. The CDR3 nucleotides are TGTGCCAGCAGTCTAAGCGGGCGGGATGAGCAGTTCTTC. The full variable domain, its missing parts supplied by reference TRBV2 and TRBJ2-1, is EPEVTQTPSHQVTQMGQEVILRCVPISNHLYFYWYRQILGQKVEFLVSFYNNEISEKSEIFDDQFSVERPDGSNFTLKIRSTKLEDSAMYFCASSLSGRDEQFFGPGTRLTVL.

The chain carries TRBV1 and TRBJ2-1; the D call of TRBD2 is as the table states it, not checked on the DNA. TRBV1 is described as a pseudogene. The CDR3 is made up of 24 amino acids. CDR3 nucleotides: TGCACCAGCAGCCAAGCTTCCCTAGGTGAGGCGGGAGTTATACCGGCTCTTCCCTACAATGAGCAGTTCTTC. It codes for CTSSQASLGEAGVIPALPYNEQFF.